Here is one TCR beta chain with its context. The data stem from a study of blood T cell repertoires in COVID-19. The CDR3 runs to 15 residues. The V end lost 4 bases, the J end lost 0 bases, and 13 bases lay between the germline ends. The germline CDR1 and CDR2 sequences are SGDLS and YYNGEE. The assay was immunoSEQ multiplex PCR, and TCRdb's table has in-frame clones only and misses some. Among some 89,000 clones listed, around 80% were seen once. The TCR originated in a woman aged 80 or over with acute or convalescent COVID-19. The sample taken for sequencing was peripheral blood. This chain links TRBV9 with TRBJ1-2; D not certain. The CDR3 sequence is CASSPRLVANYGYTF. The CDR3 coding sequence is TGTGCCAGCAGCCCCCGCTTGGTAGCTAACTATGGCTACACCTTC.